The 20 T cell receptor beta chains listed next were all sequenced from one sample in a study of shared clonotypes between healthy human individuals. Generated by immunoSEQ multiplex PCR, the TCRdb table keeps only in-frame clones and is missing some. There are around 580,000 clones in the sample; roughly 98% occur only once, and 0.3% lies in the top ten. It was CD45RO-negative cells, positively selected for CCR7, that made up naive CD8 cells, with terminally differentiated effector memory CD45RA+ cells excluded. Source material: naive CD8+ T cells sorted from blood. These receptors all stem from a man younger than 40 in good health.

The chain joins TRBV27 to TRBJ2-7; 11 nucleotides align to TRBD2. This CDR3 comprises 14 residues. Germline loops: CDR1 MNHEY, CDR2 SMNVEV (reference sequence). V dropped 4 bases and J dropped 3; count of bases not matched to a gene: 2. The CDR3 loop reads CASSYGTSGYEQYF. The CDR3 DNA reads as TGTGCCAGCAGTTACGGGACTAGCGGCTACGAGCAGTACTTC.

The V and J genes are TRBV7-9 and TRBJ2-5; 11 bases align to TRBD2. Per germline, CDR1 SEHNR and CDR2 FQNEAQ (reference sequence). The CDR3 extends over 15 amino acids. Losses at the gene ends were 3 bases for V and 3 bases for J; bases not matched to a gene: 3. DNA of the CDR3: TGTGCCAGCAGCTTTGGGACTAGCGGTAAAGAGACCCAGTACTTC. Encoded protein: CASSFGTSGKETQYF.

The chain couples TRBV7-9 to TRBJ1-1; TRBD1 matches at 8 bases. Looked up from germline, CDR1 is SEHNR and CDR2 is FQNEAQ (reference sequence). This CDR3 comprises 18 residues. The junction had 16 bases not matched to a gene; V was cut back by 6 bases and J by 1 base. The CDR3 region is CASRWTGTFPGRNTEAFF. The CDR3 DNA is TGTGCCAGCAGATGGACAGGGACGTTCCCAGGGAGGAACACTGAAGCTTTCTTT. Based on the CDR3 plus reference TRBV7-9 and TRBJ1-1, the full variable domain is DTGVSQNPRHKITKRGQNVTFRCDPISEHNRLYWYRQTLGQGPEFLTYFQNEAQLEKSRLLSDRFSAERPKGSFSTLEIQRTEQGDSAMYLCASRWTGTFPGRNTEAFFGQGTRLTVV.

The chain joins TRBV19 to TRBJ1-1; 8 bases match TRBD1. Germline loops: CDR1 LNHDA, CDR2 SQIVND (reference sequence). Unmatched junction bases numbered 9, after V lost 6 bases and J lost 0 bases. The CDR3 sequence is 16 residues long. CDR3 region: CASRPGDRIMNTEAFF. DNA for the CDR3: TGTGCCAGTAGGCCAGGGGACAGGATAATGAACACTGAAGCTTTCTTT.

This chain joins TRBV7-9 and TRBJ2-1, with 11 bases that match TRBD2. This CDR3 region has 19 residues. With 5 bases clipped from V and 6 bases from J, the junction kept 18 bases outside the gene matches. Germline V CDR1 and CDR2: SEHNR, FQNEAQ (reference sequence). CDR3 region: CASSPLRTSGSLFVNEQFF. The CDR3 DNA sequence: TGTGCCAGCAGCCCCCTGAGAACTAGCGGGAGTCTATTCGTCAATGAGCAGTTCTTC.

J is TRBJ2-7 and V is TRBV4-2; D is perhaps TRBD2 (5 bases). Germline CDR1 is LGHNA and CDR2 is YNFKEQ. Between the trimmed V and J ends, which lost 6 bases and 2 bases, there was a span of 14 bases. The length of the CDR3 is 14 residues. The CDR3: CASRSREPPYEQYF. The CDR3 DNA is TGTGCCAGCAGATCCCGGGAACCGCCCTACGAGCAGTACTTC.

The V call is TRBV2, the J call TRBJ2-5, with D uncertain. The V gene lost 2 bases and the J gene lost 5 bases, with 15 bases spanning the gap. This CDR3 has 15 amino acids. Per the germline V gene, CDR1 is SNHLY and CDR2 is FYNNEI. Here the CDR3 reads CASSEFQELSETQYF. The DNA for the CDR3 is TGTGCCAGCAGTGAATTCCAGGAACTATCGGAGACCCAGTACTTC.

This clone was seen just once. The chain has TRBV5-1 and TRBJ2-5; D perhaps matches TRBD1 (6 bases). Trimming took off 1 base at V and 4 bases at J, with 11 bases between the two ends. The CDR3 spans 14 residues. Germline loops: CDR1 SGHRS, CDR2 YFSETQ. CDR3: CASSLFTGTETQYF. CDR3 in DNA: TGCGCCAGCAGCTTGTTTACAGGGACAGAGACCCAGTACTTC.

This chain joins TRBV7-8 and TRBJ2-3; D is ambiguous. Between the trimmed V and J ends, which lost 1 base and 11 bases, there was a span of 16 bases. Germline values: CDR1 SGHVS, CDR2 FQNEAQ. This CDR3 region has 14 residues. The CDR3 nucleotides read TGTGCCAGCAGCTTAGGGGCGCTGTCAAGGATGCAGTATTTT. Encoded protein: CASSLGALSRMQYF.

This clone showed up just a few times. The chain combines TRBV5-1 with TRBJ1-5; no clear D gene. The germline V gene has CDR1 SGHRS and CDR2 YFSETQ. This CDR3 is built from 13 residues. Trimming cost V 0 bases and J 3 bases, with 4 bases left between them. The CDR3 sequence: CASSLGFNQPQHF. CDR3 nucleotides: TGCGCCAGCAGCTTGGGGTTCAATCAGCCCCAGCATTTT.

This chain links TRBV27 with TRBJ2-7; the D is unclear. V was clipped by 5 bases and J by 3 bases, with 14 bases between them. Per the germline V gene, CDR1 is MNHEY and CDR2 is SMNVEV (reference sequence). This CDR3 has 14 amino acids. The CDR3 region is CASSPLEYLYEQYF. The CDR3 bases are TGTGCCAGCAGTCCTTTAGAGTATCTCTACGAGCAGTACTTC.

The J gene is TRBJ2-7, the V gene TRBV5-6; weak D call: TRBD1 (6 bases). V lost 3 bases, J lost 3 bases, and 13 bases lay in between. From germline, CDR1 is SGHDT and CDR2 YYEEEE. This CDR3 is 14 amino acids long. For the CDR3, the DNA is TGTGCCAGCAGCTCGGTGGGACATGACTACGAGCAGTACTTC. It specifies CASSSVGHDYEQYF.

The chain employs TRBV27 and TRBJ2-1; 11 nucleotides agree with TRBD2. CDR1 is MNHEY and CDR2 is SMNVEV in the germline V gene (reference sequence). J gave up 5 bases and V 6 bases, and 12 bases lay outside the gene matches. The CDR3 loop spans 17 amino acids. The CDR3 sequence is CASSSLGLAERDNEQFF. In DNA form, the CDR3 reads TGTGCCAGCAGCTCATTGGGACTAGCGGAGAGGGACAATGAGCAGTTCTTC.

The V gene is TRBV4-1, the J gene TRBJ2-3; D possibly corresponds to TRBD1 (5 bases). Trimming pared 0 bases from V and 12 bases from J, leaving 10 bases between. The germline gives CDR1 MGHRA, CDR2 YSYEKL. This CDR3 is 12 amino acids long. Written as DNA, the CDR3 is TGCGCCAGCAGCCAAGATCACGACAGCCAGTATTTT. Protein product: CASSQDHDSQYF.

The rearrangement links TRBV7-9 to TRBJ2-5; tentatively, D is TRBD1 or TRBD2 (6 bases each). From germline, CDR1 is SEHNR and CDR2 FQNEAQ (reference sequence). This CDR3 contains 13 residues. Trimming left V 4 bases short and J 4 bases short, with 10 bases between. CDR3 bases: TGTGCCAGCAGCTCGGGGGCAGGAGAGACCCAGTACTTC. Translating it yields CASSSGAGETQYF. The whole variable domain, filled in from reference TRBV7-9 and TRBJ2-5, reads DTGVSQNPRHKITKRGQNVTFRCDPISEHNRLYWYRQTLGQGPEFLTYFQNEAQLEKSRLLSDRFSAERPKGSFSTLEIQRTEQGDSAMYLCASSSGAGETQYFGPGTRLLVL.

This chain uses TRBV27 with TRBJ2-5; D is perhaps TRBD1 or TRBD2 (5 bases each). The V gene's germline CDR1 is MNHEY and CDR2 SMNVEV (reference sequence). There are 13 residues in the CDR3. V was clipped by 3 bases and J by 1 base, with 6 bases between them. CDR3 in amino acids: CASSLRGQETQYF. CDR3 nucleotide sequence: TGTGCCAGCAGTTTGAGGGGCCAAGAGACCCAGTACTTC.

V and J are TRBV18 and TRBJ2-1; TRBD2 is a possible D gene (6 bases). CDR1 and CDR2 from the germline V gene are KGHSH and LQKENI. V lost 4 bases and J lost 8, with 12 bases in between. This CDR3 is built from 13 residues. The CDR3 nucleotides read TGTGCCAGCTCACAACGGGACTCCGATGAGCAGTTCTTC. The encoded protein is CASSQRDSDEQFF.

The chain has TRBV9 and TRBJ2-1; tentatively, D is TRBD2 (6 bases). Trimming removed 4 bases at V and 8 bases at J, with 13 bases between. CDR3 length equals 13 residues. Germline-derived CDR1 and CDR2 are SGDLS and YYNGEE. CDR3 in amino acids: CASSPPSAYEQFF. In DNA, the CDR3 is TGTGCCAGCAGCCCCCCTAGCGCGTATGAGCAGTTCTTC.

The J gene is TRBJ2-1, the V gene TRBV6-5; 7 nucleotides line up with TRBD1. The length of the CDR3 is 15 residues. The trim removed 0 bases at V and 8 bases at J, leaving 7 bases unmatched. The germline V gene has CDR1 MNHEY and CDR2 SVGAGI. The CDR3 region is CASSYSNSGTDEQFF. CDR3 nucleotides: TGTGCCAGCAGTTACTCGAATTCGGGGACAGATGAGCAGTTCTTC.

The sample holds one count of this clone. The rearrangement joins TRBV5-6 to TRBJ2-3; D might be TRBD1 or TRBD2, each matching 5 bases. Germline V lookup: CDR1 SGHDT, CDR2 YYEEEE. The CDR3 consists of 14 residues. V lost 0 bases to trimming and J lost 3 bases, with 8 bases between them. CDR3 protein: CASSLGEGTDTQYF. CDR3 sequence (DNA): TGTGCCAGCAGCTTGGGAGAGGGGACAGATACGCAGTATTTT.